The 19 T cell receptor beta chains given below trace back to one sample, sequenced in a study of spatial heterogeneity in lung cancer. Whole-study results and caveats: Counts of expanded intratumoral alpha and beta TCRs tracked tumor mutation counts.

Time point indicated: sample taken at primary tumor resection. TCRdb passed the 5' RACE reads through MiXCR, listing each CDR3 protein once. This sample carries 14,000 or so distinct CDR3 sequences, roughly 4.7% of them seen once, and the ten largest clones take 15% to 20%. For these TCRs, the target antigens are not known. Source: lung tumor tissue, taken at surgery. These receptors originate from a female donor with early-stage non-small cell lung cancer.

In its sample, this clonotype was seen many times. An end of the junction differs from the germline gene, which may be a read error. Little can be read into the size of this beta chain, an off-target read in a library designed for alpha chains. The V call is TRBV7-7, the J call TRBJ2-3; D may be TRBD1 (6 bases). The CDR3 covers 15 residues. Germline values: CDR1 SSHAT, CDR2 FNYEAQ (reference sequence). CDR3 sequence (DNA): TGTGCTAGCAGCCCGACAGGACTCCGCACAGATACGCAGTATTTT. Its protein product is CASSPTGLRTDTQYF.

This clonotype was seen repeatedly, ten times or more. This beta chain came through as a stray read in a library set up for alpha chains, and its size says little. This rearrangement joins TRBV5-1 to TRBJ2-1; D ambiguous. CDR3 size: 14 residues. V shed 0 bases and J shed 4 bases, with 8 bases lying between them. CDR1 SGHRS and CDR2 YFSETQ come from the germline V gene. The CDR3 DNA reads as TGCGCCAGCAGCTTGGAGGGTCCTTACAATGAGCAGTTCTTC. Translating it yields CASSLEGPYNEQFF.

This clonotype was counted a few times. This beta chain is a stray sequence in a library constructed for alpha chains; its clone size is not meaningful. V usage is TRBV3-1 and J usage is TRBJ2-3; 8 positions match TRBD2. After removal of 0 bases from V and 8 bases from J, the junction contained 19 bases not matched to a gene. The germline CDR1 and CDR2 sequences are LGHDT and YNNKEL (reference sequence). This CDR3 region has 19 residues. CDR3 in amino acids: CASSQDLSRGGSVLGTQYF. For the CDR3, the DNA is TGTGCCAGCAGCCAAGATCTTAGTCGGGGGGGCAGCGTACTTGGTACGCAGTATTTT.

In its sample, this clonotype was seen many times. This beta chain appears as a stray read in a library generated for alpha chains; its size is not informative. This rearrangement joins TRBV9 to TRBJ1-4; perhaps TRBD1 as D (5 bases). Germline V gives CDR1 SGDLS, CDR2 YYNGEE. Trimming left V 4 bases short and J 8 bases short, with 15 bases between. This CDR3 contains 14 residues. CDR3 nucleotide sequence: TGTGCCAGCAGCCCAGGGAGGGGTAAGGAAAAACTGTTTTTT. Translating it yields CASSPGRGKEKLFF.

This clonotype was seen ten or more times. Since the library was made to target alpha chains, this beta chain is a stray read and its abundance is not meaningful. J is TRBJ2-3 and V is TRBV5-6; D perhaps matches TRBD1 (6 bases). The germline V gene encodes CDR1 SGHDT and CDR2 YYEEEE. V lost 1 base and J lost 2, with 11 bases in between. The CDR3 extends over 15 amino acids. Here the CDR3 reads CASSLRTAYTDTQYF. The CDR3 coding sequence is TGTGCCAGCAGCTTGAGGACAGCTTACACAGATACGCAGTATTTT.

This clonotype came up many times. This beta chain is an unintended read in a library built for alpha chains; its size means little. The chain recombines TRBV6-6 with TRBJ1-3, with unresolved D. V was shortened by 5 bases and J by 3 bases, with 5 bases between the two germline ends. This CDR3 region has 12 residues. Germline V gene sequence: CDR1 MNHNY, CDR2 SVGAGI (reference sequence). The CDR3, as DNA: TGTGCCAGCAGTCCCAGTGGAAACACCATATATTTT. Its translation is CASSPSGNTIYF.

The sample holds many counts of this clonotype. This beta chain was picked up by a library intended for alpha chains and is off target, so its count carries little meaning. The chain recombines TRBV20-1 with TRBJ1-5; tentative D call: TRBD1 (5 bases). Germline V CDR1 and CDR2: DFQATT, SNEGSKA (reference sequence). The CDR3 consists of 15 residues. Deletions cut 3 bases from V and 3 bases from J, with 15 bases between. CDR3 residues: CSASTSGRYNQPQHF. The CDR3 nucleotides are TGCAGTGCTAGCACCTCGGGACGGTACAATCAGCCCCAGCATTTT.

This clonotype was recorded many times. Little can be read into the size of this beta chain, an off-target read in a library designed for alpha chains. This chain connects TRBV6-6 to TRBJ2-7, with 8 bases identical to TRBD1. V lost 6 bases and J lost 4; bases outside the gene matches: 2. This CDR3 has 12 residues. Germline CDR1 reads MNHNY; CDR2 reads SVGAGI (reference sequence). The CDR3 is CASRGQEYEQYF. The DNA for the CDR3 is TGTGCCAGCAGGGGACAGGAGTACGAGCAGTACTTC.

This clonotype was detected many times. This beta chain turned up in a library designed for alpha chains; as an off-target read, its abundance says little. The chain has TRBV5-1 and TRBJ1-1; D might be TRBD1 (6 bases). The CDR3 totals 14 residues. The germline V gene has CDR1 SGHRS and CDR2 YFSETQ. The V end was cut by 3 bases, the J end by 1 base, with 10 bases between. CDR3 nucleotides: TGCGCCAGCAGCTATACAGGGTCGAACACTGAAGCTTTCTTT. This gives the protein CASSYTGSNTEAFF.

This clonotype was seen repeatedly, ten times or more. Because the library targeted alpha chains, this beta chain is an off-target read whose size means little. The rearrangement uses TRBV9 and TRBJ2-3; TRBD2 is a possible D gene (7 bases). This CDR3 is built from 17 residues. The V gene lost 4 bases and the J gene lost 2 bases, with 20 bases spanning the gap. The germline V gene has CDR1 SGDLS and CDR2 YYNGEE. The CDR3 DNA sequence: TGTGCCAGCAGCTACGGTCGGGGGGCCGCCCTCACAGATACGCAGTATTTT. Translating it yields CASSYGRGAALTDTQYF.

This clonotype appeared many times. The library was prepared for alpha chains; this beta chain is a stray read, so its frequency means little. The V gene is TRBV5-4, the J gene TRBJ2-7, with 12 bases aligning to TRBD1. V shed 4 bases and J 6 bases; nucleotides not matched to a gene: 8. CDR1 SGHNT and CDR2 YYREEE come from the germline V gene (reference sequence). The CDR3 is 15 amino acids. The CDR3 DNA follows: TGTGCCAGCAGCCCCGGGACAGGGGGCCCTCTCGAGCAGTACTTC. As protein: CASSPGTGGPLEQYF.

Concerning this clonotype itself: This beta chain is off target for a library built for alpha chains, so its abundance means little. The V and J genes are TRBV7-2 and TRBJ2-2; 9 nucleotides align to TRBD2. The CDR3 extends over 16 amino acids. Germline values: CDR1 SGHTA, CDR2 FQGNSA. The V and J ends lost 5 bases and 2 bases, in that order; junction bases with no gene match: 6. CDR3 coding DNA: TGTGCCAGCAGCACCGGGACTAGCAAAAACACCGGGGAGCTGTTTTTT. This codes for CASSTGTSKNTGELFF.

This clonotype was counted ten times or more. Being off target in a library aimed at alpha chains, this beta chain has a size of little meaning. The CDR3 DNA sequence: TGTGCCAGCAGTTACGGTCCCGGGACAGGGACTGGGGCCAACGTCCTGACTTTC. It encodes CASSYGPGTGTGANVLTF. This chain connects TRBV6-5 to TRBJ2-6; TRBD1 aligns across 9 bases. The CDR3 runs 18 residues. The ends lost 2 bases at V and 2 bases at J; junction bases unmatched: 7. The V gene's germline CDR1 is MNHEY and CDR2 SVGAGI.

In this sample, this clonotype turned up many times. Found in a library prepared for alpha chains, this beta chain is an off-target read, and its abundance has little meaning. The V gene is TRBV20-1, the J gene TRBJ1-4; D remains unclear. CDR3 length: 13 amino acids. Germline lookup yields CDR1 DFQATT and CDR2 SNEGSKA (reference sequence). V was cut by 0 bases and J by 10 bases, with 12 bases left in between. The CDR3 loop reads CSAREAANIKLFF. The DNA for the CDR3 is TGCAGTGCTAGAGAGGCAGCTAATATAAAACTGTTTTTT.

This clonotype was counted at least ten times. With the library built for alpha chains, this beta chain is off target and its frequency is not meaningful. The V and J genes are TRBV28 and TRBJ1-1; D call uncertain. Between the trimmed V and J ends, which lost 8 bases and 1 base, there was a span of 5 bases. Germline lookup yields CDR1 MDHEN and CDR2 SYDVKM. The CDR3 loop spans 11 amino acids. The chain's CDR3 is CASSGNTEAFF. The CDR3, as DNA: TGTGCCAGCTCCGGGAACACTGAAGCTTTCTTT.

This clonotype was found many times. This beta chain is an off-target read within a library intended for alpha chains, so its frequency means little. This chain joins TRBV3-1 and TRBJ2-3, with 8 bases matching TRBD1. This CDR3 has 15 amino acids. Germline values: CDR1 LGHDT, CDR2 YNNKEL (reference sequence). J gave up 10 bases and V 6 bases, and 15 bases lay outside the gene matches. CDR3 residues: CASRTTGGGLAAQYF. As DNA, the CDR3 is TGTGCCAGCAGAACCACAGGGGGTGGGTTGGCTGCGCAGTATTTT.

This clonotype showed up many times. This beta chain was picked up by a library intended for alpha chains and is off target, so its count carries little meaning. V and J are TRBV20-1 and TRBJ1-1, with D possibly TRBD1 on 6 matching bases. The CDR3 is 12 residues long. From germline, CDR1 is DFQATT and CDR2 SNEGSKA (reference sequence). V lost 7 bases, J lost 4 bases, and 13 bases lay in between. The CDR3 protein is CSVNKGGTEAFF. DNA for the CDR3: TGCAGTGTAAACAAGGGGGGCACTGAAGCTTTCTTT.

Judged by abundance, this clonotype is medium-sized. The library was built for alpha chains, so this beta chain is an off-target read and its size means little. This sequence joins TRBV18 and TRBJ1-1, with a weak D call TRBD1 (5 bases). There are 16 residues in the CDR3. The V gene lost 5 bases and the J gene lost 1 base, with 17 bases spanning the gap. Per germline, CDR1 KGHSH and CDR2 LQKENI. The CDR3 nucleotides read TGTGCCAGCTCAACAGGTGCCCTTTCGGGGAACACTGAAGCTTTCTTT. As protein: CASSTGALSGNTEAFF.

Comments on this clonotype: Since it is a stray read in a library aimed at alpha chains, this beta chain has a size that is not meaningful. J is TRBJ1-1 and V is TRBV12-1. TRBV12-1 is a known pseudogene. This CDR3 is 14 amino acids long. CDR3 region: CASSRAHLLTEAFF. For the CDR3, the DNA is TGTGCCAGCAGCCGAGCCCATCTCCTCACTGAAGCTTTCTTT.